Below, 13 T cell receptor beta chains from the same sample are listed, as sequenced in a study of T cell changes during pregnancy in multiple sclerosis. Using immunoSEQ multiplex PCR, the repertoire was profiled, and TCRdb retains in-frame clones only, with some absent. The sample lists 99,000 or so clones, roughly 92% occurring once. Sequences were derived from peripheral blood, sampled after pregnancy. The receptors come from a female donor with multiple sclerosis, enrolled in a pregnancy study.

This chain links TRBV21-1 with TRBJ2-3; the listed D gene, TRBD1, was not tested against the DNA. TRBV21-1 is a pseudogene segment. This CDR3 is built from 15 residues. This chain's CDR3 is CASARDRGSRDTQYF. The CDR3 nucleotides read TGTGCCAGCGCCCGGGACAGGGGATCCCGAGATACGCAGTATTTT.

The CDR3 DNA sequence: TGTGCCAGCAGCTTCCAGGGGAAGGTTATGGAACCCCAGCATTTT. Its protein is CASSFQGKVMEPQHF. This sequence joins TRBV5-5 and TRBJ1-5; possibly TRBD1 for D (6 bases). The V end lost 2 bases, the J end lost 10 bases, and 19 bases lay between the germline ends. Looked up from germline, CDR1 is SGHKS and CDR2 is YYEKEE (reference sequence). The CDR3 is made up of 15 amino acids.

V and J are TRBV4-2 and TRBJ2-7; 9 positions agree with TRBD2. CDR1 is LGHNA and CDR2 is YNFKEQ in the germline V gene. CDR3 length equals 14 residues. The ends lost 6 bases at V and 3 bases at J; junction bases unmatched: 6. Here the CDR3 DNA reads TGTGCCAGCAGTCCCTTAGCGGGAGTCTACGAGCAGTACTTC. This translates into CASSPLAGVYEQYF.

The chain is built from TRBV19 and TRBJ2-3, with 10 bases fitting TRBD2. The CDR3 sequence is 17 residues long. Trimming at V came to 9 bases and at J to 5 bases, leaving 17 bases not matched to a gene. CDR1 and CDR2 (germline): LNHDA, SQIVND (reference sequence). Written as DNA, the CDR3 is TGTGCCAGCACTCCCTCTCCCCTAGCGGGAGATAGAGATACGCAGTATTTT. Translation: CASTPSPLAGDRDTQYF.

The chain links TRBV13 to TRBJ2-5, with 10 positions matching TRBD1. V dropped 3 bases and J dropped 5; count of bases not matched to a gene: 3. CDR1 and CDR2 from the germline V gene are PRHDT and FYEKMQ (reference sequence). The CDR3 totals 14 residues. This chain's CDR3 is CASSLDRGWETQYF. The CDR3 region has the DNA TGTGCCAGCAGCTTGGACAGGGGGTGGGAGACCCAGTACTTC. The whole variable domain, remainder taken from reference TRBV13 and TRBJ2-5, is AAGVIQSPRHLIKEKRETATLKCYPIPRHDTVYWYQQGPGQDPQFLISFYEKMQSDKGSIPDRFSAQQFSDYHSELNMSSLELGDSALYFCASSLDRGWETQYFGPGTRLLVL.

This chain connects TRBV15 to TRBJ1-2; unclear D gene. This CDR3 has 15 residues. Germline assignment: CDR1 LNHNV and CDR2 YYDKDF (reference sequence). The V and J ends lost 0 bases and 1 base respectively, with 9 bases between them. CDR3 sequence: CATSRDLEGNYGYTF. The CDR3 bases are TGTGCCACCAGCAGAGATCTGGAGGGTAACTATGGCTACACCTTC.

This clone was counted once. The V call is TRBV11-2, the J call TRBJ2-1; 7 bases are shared with TRBD1. Unmatched junction bases numbered 9, after V lost 1 base and J lost 0 bases. The CDR3 sequence is 18 residues long. Germline V CDR1 and CDR2: SGHAT, FQNNGV. CDR3 coding DNA: TGTGCCAGCAGCTTAGTCTTACAGGGGAGAATCTCCTACAATGAGCAGTTCTTC. The encoded protein is CASSLVLQGRISYNEQFF.

The rearrangement uses TRBV28 and TRBJ2-5; 9 nucleotides agree with TRBD1. Germline-derived CDR1 and CDR2 are MDHEN and SYDVKM. This CDR3 has 17 residues. With V trimmed by 5 bases and J by 3 bases, 13 bases remained unmatched. The CDR3 spells CASSPILGQGSEETQYF. CDR3 bases: TGTGCCAGCAGTCCCATACTGGGACAGGGCTCCGAAGAGACCCAGTACTTC.

The CDR3: CASSLAGGTYEQYF. Written as DNA, the CDR3 is TGTGCCAGCAGCTTAGCGGGGGGAACCTACGAGCAGTACTTC. The chain employs TRBV7-6 and TRBJ2-7; possibly TRBD2 for D (6 bases). The CDR3 runs to 14 residues. Germline loops: CDR1 SGHVS, CDR2 FNYEAQ. With 0 bases removed from V and 2 bases from J, the gap between germline ends came to 8 bases.

The chain's CDR3 is CASSLLLRGNQPQHF. DNA for the CDR3: TGTGCCAGCAGTTTACTTTTGAGAGGCAATCAGCCCCAGCATTTT. V usage is TRBV28 and J usage is TRBJ1-5; no firm D call. The CDR3 sequence is 15 residues long. Trimming pared 2 bases from V and 2 bases from J, leaving 10 bases between. The germline CDR1 and CDR2 sequences are MDHEN and SYDVKM.

The chain joins TRBV7-2 to TRBJ1-3; D not resolved. This CDR3 is 16 amino acids long. Germline V lookup: CDR1 SGHTA, CDR2 FQGNSA. V was trimmed by 5 bases and J by 2 bases, leaving 16 bases between them. The CDR3 region is CASSQQERVPGNTIYF. CDR3 bases: TGTGCCAGCAGCCAGCAAGAGCGGGTTCCTGGAAACACCATATATTTT.

This chain links TRBV19 with TRBJ1-5, with 10 bases matching TRBD1. The CDR3 is made up of 16 amino acids. V trimming: 3 bases; J trimming: 2 bases; junction bases outside the gene matches: 4. The V gene's germline CDR1 is LNHDA and CDR2 SQIVND (reference sequence). Here the CDR3 DNA reads TGTGCCAGTAGTATTGGGACAGGGGTGGGCAATCAGCCCCAGCATTTT. This codes for CASSIGTGVGNQPQHF.

The chain couples TRBV7-9 to TRBJ1-1; 7 bases are a match to TRBD1. The CDR3 consists of 15 residues. Trimming cost V 6 bases and J 5 bases; bases outside gene matches: 12. Germline CDR1 and CDR2: SEHNR and FQNEAQ (reference sequence). CDR3 bases: TGTGCCAGCAGACACACTCCGGGACAGCGAACTGAAGCTTTCTTT. It is translated as CASRHTPGQRTEAFF.